This TCR beta chain is drawn from a study of blood T cell repertoires in COVID-19. Overall study context: Researchers got acute and convalescent COVID-19 samples from the United States, Italy and Spain. T cells, B-cell-depleted T cells, or PBMCs provided the cDNA or gDNA that served as material.

In the study's own analysis: Reference gene primer amplification yielded estimated nucleated cell counts. Some clones are missing from TCRdb's copy, which holds only in-frame ones; the method was immunoSEQ multiplex PCR. That table furnishes V, J and clone size, whereas the DNA furnished D and trimming. The sample carries about 180,000 clones, about four fifths recorded once. While infection was still active, Seattle patients were enrolled and then followed longitudinally. J gave up 4 bases and V 7 bases, and 5 bases lay outside the gene matches. Germline V gene data show CDR1 as SNHLY and CDR2 as FYNNEI. This CDR3 has 13 residues.

The chain couples TRBV2 to TRBJ1-1; 8 nucleotides line up with TRBD1. The clonotype was recovered from a woman between 70 and 85 years old with COVID-19, enrolled during active disease. Sequenced sample: peripheral blood. The CDR3 nucleotides are TGTGCCAGCAATCCGGACAGGGCCACTGAAGCTTTCTTT. It yields the protein CASNPDRATEAFF. The full variable domain, rest sourced from reference TRBV2 and TRBJ1-1, is EPEVTQTPSHQVTQMGQEVILRCVPISNHLYFYWYRQILGQKVEFLVSFYNNEISEKSEIFDDQFSVERPDGSNFTLKIRSTKLEDSAMYFCASNPDRATEAFFGQGTRLTVV.